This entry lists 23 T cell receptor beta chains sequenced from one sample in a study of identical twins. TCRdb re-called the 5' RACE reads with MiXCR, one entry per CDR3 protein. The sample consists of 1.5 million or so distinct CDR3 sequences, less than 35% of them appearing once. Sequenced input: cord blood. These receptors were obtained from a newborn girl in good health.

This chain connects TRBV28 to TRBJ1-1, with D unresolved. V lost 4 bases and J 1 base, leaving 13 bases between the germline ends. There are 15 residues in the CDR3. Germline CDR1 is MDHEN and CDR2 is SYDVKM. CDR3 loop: CASSYLGRKNTEAFF. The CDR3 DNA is TGTGCCAGCAGTTACCTCGGGAGGAAGAACACTGAAGCTTTCTTT.

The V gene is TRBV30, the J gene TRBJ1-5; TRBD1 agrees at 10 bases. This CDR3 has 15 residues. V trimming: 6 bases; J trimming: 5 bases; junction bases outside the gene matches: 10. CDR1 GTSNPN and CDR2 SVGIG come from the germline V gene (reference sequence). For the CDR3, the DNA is TGTGCCTGCTCCCCCGGGACAGGGGATCATCAGCCCCAGCATTTT. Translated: CACSPGTGDHQPQHF.

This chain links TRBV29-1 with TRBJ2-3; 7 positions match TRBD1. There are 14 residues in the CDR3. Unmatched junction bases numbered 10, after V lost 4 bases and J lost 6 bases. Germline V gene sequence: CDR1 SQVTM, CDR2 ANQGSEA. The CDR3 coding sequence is TGCAGCGTTGTTAACGACAGGGCTTCGGATACGCAGTATTTT. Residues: CSVVNDRASDTQYF.

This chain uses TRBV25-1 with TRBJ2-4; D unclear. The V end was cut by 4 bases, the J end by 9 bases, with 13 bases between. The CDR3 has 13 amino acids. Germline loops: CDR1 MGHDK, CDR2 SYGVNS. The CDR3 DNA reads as TGTGCCAGCAGTGGGAAAAGAAATGGCATTCAGTACTTC. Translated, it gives CASSGKRNGIQYF.

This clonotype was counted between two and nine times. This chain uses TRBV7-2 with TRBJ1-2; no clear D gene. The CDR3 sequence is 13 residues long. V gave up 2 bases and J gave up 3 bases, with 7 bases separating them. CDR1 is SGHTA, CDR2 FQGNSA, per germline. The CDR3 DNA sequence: TGTGCCAGCAGCTTACTTCGGGACTATGGCTACACCTTC. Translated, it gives CASSLLRDYGYTF.

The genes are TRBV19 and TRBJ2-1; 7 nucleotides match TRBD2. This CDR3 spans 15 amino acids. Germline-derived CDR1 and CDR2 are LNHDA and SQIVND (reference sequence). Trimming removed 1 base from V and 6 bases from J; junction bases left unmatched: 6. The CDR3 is CASSIGASGGNEQFF. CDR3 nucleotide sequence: TGTGCCAGTAGTATAGGGGCCTCGGGGGGCAATGAGCAGTTCTTC. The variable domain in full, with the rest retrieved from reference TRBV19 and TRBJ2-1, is DGGITQSPKYLFRKEGQNVTLSCEQNLNHDAMYWYRQDPGQGLRLIYYSQIVNDFQKGDIAEGYSVSREKKESFPLTVTSAQKNPTAFYLCASSIGASGGNEQFFGPGTRLTVL.

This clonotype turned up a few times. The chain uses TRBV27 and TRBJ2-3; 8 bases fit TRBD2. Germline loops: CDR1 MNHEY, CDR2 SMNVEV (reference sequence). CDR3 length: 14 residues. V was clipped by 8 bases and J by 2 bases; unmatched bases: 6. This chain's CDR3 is CASGLAALTDTQYF. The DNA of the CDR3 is TGTGCCAGCGGACTAGCAGCCCTCACAGATACGCAGTATTTT.

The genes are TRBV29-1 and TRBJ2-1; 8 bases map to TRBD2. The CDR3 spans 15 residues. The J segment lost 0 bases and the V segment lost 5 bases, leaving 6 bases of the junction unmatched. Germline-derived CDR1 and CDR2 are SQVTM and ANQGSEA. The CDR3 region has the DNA TGCAGCGTTAGGTCTAGCGGGCACTCCTACAATGAGCAGTTCTTC. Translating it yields CSVRSSGHSYNEQFF.

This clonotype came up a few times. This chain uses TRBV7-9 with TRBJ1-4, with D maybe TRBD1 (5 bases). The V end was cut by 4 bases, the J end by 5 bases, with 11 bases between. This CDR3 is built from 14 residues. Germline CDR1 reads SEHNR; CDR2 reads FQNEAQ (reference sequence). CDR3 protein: CASSWGWRNEKLFF. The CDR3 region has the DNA TGTGCCAGCAGCTGGGGGTGGCGGAATGAAAAACTGTTTTTT.

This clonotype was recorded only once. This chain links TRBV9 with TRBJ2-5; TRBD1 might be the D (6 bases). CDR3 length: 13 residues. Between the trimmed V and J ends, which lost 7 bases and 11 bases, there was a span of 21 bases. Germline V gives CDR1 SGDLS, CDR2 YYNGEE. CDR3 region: CASGRQAPNEQYF. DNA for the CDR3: TGTGCCAGCGGGAGACAGGCCCCCAATGAGCAGTACTTC.

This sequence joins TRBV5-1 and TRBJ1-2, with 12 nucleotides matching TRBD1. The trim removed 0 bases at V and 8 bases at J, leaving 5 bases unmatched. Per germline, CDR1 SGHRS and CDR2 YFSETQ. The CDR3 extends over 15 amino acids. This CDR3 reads CASSLEGQGARGYTF. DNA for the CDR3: TGCGCCAGCAGCTTGGAGGGACAGGGGGCGCGAGGCTACACCTTC. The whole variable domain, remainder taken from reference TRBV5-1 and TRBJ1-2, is KAGVTQTPRYLIKTRGQQVTLSCSPISGHRSVSWYQQTPGQGLQFLFEYFSETQRNKGNFPGRFSGRQFSNSRSEMNVSTLELGDSALYLCASSLEGQGARGYTFGSGTRLTVV.

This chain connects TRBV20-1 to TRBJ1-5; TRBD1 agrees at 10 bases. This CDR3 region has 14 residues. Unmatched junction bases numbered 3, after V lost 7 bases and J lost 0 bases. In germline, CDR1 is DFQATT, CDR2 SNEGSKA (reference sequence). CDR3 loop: CSVGTGDSNQPQHF. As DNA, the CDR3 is TGCAGTGTGGGGACAGGGGATAGCAATCAGCCCCAGCATTTT.

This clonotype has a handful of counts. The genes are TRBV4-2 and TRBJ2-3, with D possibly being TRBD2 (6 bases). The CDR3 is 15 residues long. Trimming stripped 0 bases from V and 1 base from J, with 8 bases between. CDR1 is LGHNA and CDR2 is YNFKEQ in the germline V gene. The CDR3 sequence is CASSQDAGRTDTQYF. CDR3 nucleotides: TGTGCCAGCAGCCAAGATGCGGGACGCACAGATACGCAGTATTTT.

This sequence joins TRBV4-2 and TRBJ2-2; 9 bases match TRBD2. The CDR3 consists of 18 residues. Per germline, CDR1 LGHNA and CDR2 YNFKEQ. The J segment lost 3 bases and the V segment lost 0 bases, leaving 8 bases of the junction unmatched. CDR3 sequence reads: CASSQDILAGRDTGELFF. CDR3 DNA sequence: TGTGCCAGCAGCCAAGATATCCTAGCGGGGAGGGACACCGGGGAGCTGTTTTTT.

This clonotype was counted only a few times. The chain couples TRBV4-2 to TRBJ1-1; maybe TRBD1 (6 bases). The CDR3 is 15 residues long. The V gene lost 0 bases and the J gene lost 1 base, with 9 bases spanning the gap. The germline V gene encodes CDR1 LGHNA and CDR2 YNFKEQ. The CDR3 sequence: CASSQDTGPNTEAFF. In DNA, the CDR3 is TGTGCCAGCAGCCAAGATACAGGGCCGAACACTGAAGCTTTCTTT.

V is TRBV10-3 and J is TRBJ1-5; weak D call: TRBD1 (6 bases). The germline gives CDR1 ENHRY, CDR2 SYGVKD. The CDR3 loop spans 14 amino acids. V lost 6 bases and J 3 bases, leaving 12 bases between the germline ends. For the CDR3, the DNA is TGTGCCATCAGCGTCAGGGGTGACAATCAGCCCCAGCATTTT. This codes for CAISVRGDNQPQHF.

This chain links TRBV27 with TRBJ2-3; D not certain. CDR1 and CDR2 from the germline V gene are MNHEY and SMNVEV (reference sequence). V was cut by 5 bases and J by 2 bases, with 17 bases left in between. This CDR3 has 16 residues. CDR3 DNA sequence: TGTGCCAGCAGTGCTGTAAGTGGGTTTTTCACAGATACGCAGTATTTT. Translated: CASSAVSGFFTDTQYF.

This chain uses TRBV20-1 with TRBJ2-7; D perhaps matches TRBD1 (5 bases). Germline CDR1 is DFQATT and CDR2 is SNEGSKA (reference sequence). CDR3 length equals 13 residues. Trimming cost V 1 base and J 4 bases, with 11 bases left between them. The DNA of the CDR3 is TGCAGTGCTAGAGTCAGGGCCCCGTACGAGCAGTACTTC. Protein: CSARVRAPYEQYF.

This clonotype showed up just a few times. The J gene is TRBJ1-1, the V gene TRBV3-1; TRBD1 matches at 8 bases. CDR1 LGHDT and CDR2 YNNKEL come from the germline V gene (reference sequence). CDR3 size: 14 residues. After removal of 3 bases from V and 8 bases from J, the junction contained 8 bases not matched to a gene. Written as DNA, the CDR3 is TGTGCCAGCAGCCATACCGGGACAGGCCTCGAAGCTTTCTTT. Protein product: CASSHTGTGLEAFF.

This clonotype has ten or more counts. Here the CDR3 reads CATSRDRGHYGYTF. The CDR3 region has the DNA TGTGCCACCAGCAGAGATCGGGGACACTATGGCTACACCTTC. The chain carries TRBV15 and TRBJ1-2, with TRBD1 as a possible D gene (5 bases). The CDR3 consists of 14 residues. Germline CDR1 is LNHNV and CDR2 is YYDKDF (reference sequence). V lost 0 bases and J lost 3, with 8 bases in between. The full variable domain, with the rest looked up from reference TRBV15 and TRBJ1-2, is DAMVIQNPRYQVTQFGKPVTLSCSQTLNHNVMYWYQQKSSQAPKLLFHYYDKDFNNEADTPDNFQSRRPNTSFCFLDIRSPGLGDTAMYLCATSRDRGHYGYTFGSGTRLTVV.

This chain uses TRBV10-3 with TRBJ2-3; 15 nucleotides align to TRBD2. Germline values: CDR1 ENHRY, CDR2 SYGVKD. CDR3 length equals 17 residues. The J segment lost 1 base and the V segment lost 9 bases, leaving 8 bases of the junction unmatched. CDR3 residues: CAITPGLAGGGTDTQYF. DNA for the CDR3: TGTGCCATTACCCCGGGACTAGCGGGAGGTGGCACAGATACGCAGTATTTT.

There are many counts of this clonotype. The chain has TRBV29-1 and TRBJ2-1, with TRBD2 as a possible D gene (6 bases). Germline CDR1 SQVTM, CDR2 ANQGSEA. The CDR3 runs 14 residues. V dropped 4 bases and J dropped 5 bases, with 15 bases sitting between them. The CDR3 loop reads CSVVGLASNNEQFF. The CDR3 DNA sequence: TGCAGCGTTGTAGGCCTAGCGTCAAACAATGAGCAGTTCTTC.

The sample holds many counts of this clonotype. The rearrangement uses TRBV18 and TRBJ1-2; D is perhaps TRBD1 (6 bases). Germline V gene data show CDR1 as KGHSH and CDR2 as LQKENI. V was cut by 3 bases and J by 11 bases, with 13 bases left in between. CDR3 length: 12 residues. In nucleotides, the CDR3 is TGTGCCAGCTCACCTGAACAGGGCGTTTACACCTTC. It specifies CASSPEQGVYTF.